This entry concerns a single T cell receptor (beta chain). Its target is not known. With a J-beta primer mix and a sample-barcoded 5' primer, a second PCR ran about 7 to 11 cycles. MiXCR, applied by TCRdb to the 5' RACE reads, yields one record per CDR3 protein. Of over a million distinct CDR3 sequences in the sample, roughly 24% are singletons; the top ten hold around 0.7%. This entry belongs to a study of blood T cells in healthy people across ages. Whole-study context: Template switching caught about one barcoded beta molecule for each two T cells.

Whole-study results and caveats: Naive T cell percentage showed a strong correlation with the diversity of TCR beta. With unsorted PBMCs, a conclusive comparison of naive versus antigen-experienced cells was not possible.

The data were also submitted as part of a second study, on T cells of mothers and their children. As that study records: Normalized overlap was always slightly, never significantly, higher in related than unrelated mother-child pairs.

The sequencing sample was made of blood. The sequence was obtained from a girl aged 2 to 10 in good health.

For the CDR3, the DNA is TGTGCCAGCAGTTTTAGAAGAGATTCACCCCTCCACTTT. Amino acids: CASSFRRDSPLHF. The rearrangement links TRBV28 to TRBJ1-6; D is unresolved. V lost 3 bases, J lost 8 bases, and 8 bases lay in between. From germline, CDR1 is MDHEN and CDR2 SYDVKM. The CDR3 runs 13 residues.